This T cell receptor beta chain was sequenced during a study of T cells expressing NK-cell markers. Whole-study findings and limits: Six of the donors carried dominant NKG2C+ clonotypes that took up about 1.0-7.5% of their CD8+ T cells. HCMV specificity of the expanded NKG2C+ T cell clones was not established.

The CDR3 spans 16 residues. Per germline, CDR1 SGHTA and CDR2 FQGNSA. A note on this clonotype: Its cognate antigen is unknown.

TCRdb processed the 5' RACE reads again and assigns one entry to each CDR3 protein, with no DNA. The listing records 300,000 or so distinct CDR3 sequences. Sequencing input: blood T cells: a sorted CD56 or NKG2C T cell subset, CD4+ or CD8+ T cells, or bulk PBMC T cells (not recorded which). This chain connects TRBV7-2 to TRBJ2-3; as DNA is missing, the TRBD1 call by TCRdb cannot be tested. The sequence derives from a woman aged 18 to 69 in good health. CDR3 sequence reads: CASSPTGRGSTDTQYF.